The sequence of this TCR beta chain was determined in a study of read filtering for tumor transcriptome and immune sequencing. Overall study results and limits: IR-seq captured clonotypes deeper and more reliably than RNA-seq.

From roughly 0.4 ug of RNA, a library with molecular barcoded alpha/delta and beta/gamma adaptors was made. TCRdb reprocessed the reads via MiXCR and lists one record per CDR3 protein. This sample yields 50,000 to 65,000 distinct CDR3 sequences, of which approximately 18% are seen a single time; about a tenth belongs to the top ten. This clonotype has at least ten counts. Its antigen is unidentified. Per germline, CDR1 SGHKS and CDR2 YYEKEE (reference sequence). This CDR3 region has 11 residues. V shed 0 bases and J shed 7 bases, with 4 bases lying between them. This sequence originates from a donor aged 40 or over with multiple myeloma. This chain uses TRBV5-5 with TRBJ1-1; D remains unclear. The source material was a population of CD138-negative cells sorted from bone marrow. In DNA, the CDR3 is TGTGCCAGCAGCTTGGGGGGTGAAGCTTTCTTT. It specifies CASSLGGEAFF.